This TCR beta chain was sequenced for a study of early T cells in non-severe SARS-CoV-2 infection. Study-wide context: The authors sequenced bulk RNA from unsorted whole blood, leaving chains unpaired.

Many counts were recorded for this clonotype. From the 5' RACE reads, TCRdb called clonotypes with MiXCR, one entry per CDR3 protein. The data contain approximately 57,000 distinct CDR3 sequences, roughly an eighth of them singletons. Germline V gene lookup returns CDR1 SGHRS and CDR2 YFSETQ. The CDR3 runs to 15 residues. The V and J ends lost 0 bases and 1 base respectively, with 10 bases between them. The chain links TRBV5-1 to TRBJ2-5, with a possible D match to TRBD2 (6 bases). The sample was whole blood. This sequence originates from an adult who was a healthcare worker with PCR-confirmed SARS-CoV-2 infection or an uninfected control (not recorded which). In DNA form, the CDR3 reads TGCGCCAGCAGCTTGGTGGGAGGCCGCCAAGAGACCCAGTACTTC. Protein sequence: CASSLVGGRQETQYF. Looking up the rest from reference TRBV5-1 and TRBJ2-5 gives the full variable domain: KAGVTQTPRYLIKTRGQQVTLSCSPISGHRSVSWYQQTPGQGLQFLFEYFSETQRNKGNFPGRFSGRQFSNSRSEMNVSTLELGDSALYLCASSLVGGRQETQYFGPGTRLLVL.